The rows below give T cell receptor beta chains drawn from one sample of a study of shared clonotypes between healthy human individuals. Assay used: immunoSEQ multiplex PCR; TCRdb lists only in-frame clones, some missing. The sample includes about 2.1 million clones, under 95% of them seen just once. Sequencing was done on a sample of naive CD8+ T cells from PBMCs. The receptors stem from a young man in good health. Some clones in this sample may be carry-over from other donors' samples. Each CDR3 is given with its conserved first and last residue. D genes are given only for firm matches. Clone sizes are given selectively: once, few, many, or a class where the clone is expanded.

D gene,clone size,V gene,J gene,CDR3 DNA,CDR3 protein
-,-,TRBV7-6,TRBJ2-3,TGTGCCAGCAGCTATAAAGCGATCGGGACCCCGAATTCGGATACGCAGTATTTT,CASSYKAIGTPNSDTQYF
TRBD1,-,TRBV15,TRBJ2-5,TGTGCCACCAGCGAAAGACAGGGCCAAGAGACCCAGTACTTC,CATSERQGQETQYF
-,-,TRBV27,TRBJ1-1,TGTGCCAGCAGTTTCAGGGACATGAACACTGAAGCTTTCTTT,CASSFRDMNTEAFF
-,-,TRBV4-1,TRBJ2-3,TGCGCCAGCAGCCCGAACCAGGGTGCAGATACGCAGTATTTT,CASSPNQGADTQYF
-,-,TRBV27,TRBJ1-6,TGTGCCAGCAGTTTCGGAGCGGGGAACAGTGGTACCCTCCACTTT,CASSFGAGNSGTLHF
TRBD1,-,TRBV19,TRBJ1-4,TGTGCCAGTACCACTCACAGGGGCGCAACTAATGAAAAACTGTTTTTT,CASTTHRGATNEKLFF
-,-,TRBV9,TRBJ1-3,TGTGCCAGCAGCGGCCGGACAGATTACTCTGGAAACACCATATATTTT,CASSGRTDYSGNTIYF
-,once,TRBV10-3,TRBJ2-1,TGTGCCATCAGTGTCCGAGGGGACGGGGGAGTCAATGAGCAGTTCTTC,CAISVRGDGGVNEQFF
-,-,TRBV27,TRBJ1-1,TGTGCCAGCAGTTTGCAGGGAACTTACACTGAAGCTTTCTTT,CASSLQGTYTEAFF
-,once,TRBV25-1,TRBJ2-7,TGTGCCAGCAGCCTTTCTTATGGTCCCTGGGAGCAGTACTTC,CASSLSYGPWEQYF
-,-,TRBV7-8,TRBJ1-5,TGTGCCAGCAGTCCAGGGGTAGGGATTCAGCCCCAGCATTTT,CASSPGVGIQPQHF
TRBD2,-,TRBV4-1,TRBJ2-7,TGCGCCAGCAGCGTCACCGGGACTAGTTCCTACGAGCAGTACTTC,CASSVTGTSSYEQYF
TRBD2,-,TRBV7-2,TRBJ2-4,TGTGCCAGCAGCTCCCGGGGGGTCGGCAAAAACATTCAGTACTTC,CASSSRGVGKNIQYF
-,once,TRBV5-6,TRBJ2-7,TGTGCCAGCAGCGCCGGGTCTCCCGTACGGCAGTACTTC,CASSAGSPVRQYF
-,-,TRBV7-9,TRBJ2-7,TGTGCCAGCAGCTTAGGGGTAGGAGTCCCTTCCTACGAGCAGTACTTC,CASSLGVGVPSYEQYF
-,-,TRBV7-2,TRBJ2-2,TGTGCCAGCAGTACCGGACTGTCCGCCGGGGAGCTGTTTTTT,CASSTGLSAGELFF